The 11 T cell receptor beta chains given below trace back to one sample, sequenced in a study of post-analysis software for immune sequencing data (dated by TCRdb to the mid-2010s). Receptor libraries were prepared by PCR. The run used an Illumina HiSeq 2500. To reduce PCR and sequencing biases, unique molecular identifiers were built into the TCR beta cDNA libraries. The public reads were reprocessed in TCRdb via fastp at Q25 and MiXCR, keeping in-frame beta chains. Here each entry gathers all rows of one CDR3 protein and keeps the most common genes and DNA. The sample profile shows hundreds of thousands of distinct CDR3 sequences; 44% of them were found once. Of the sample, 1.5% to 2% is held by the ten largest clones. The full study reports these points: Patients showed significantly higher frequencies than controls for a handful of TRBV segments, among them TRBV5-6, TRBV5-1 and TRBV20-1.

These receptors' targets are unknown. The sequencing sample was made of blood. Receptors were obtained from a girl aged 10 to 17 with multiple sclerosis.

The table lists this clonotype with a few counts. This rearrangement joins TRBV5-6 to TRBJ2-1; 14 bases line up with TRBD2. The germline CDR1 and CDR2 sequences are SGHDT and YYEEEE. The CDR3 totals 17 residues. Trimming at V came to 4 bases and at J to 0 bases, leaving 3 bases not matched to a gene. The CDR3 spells CASSPGLAGASYNEQFF. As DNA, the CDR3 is TGTGCCAGCAGCCCGGGACTAGCGGGAGCCTCCTACAATGAGCAGTTCTTC.

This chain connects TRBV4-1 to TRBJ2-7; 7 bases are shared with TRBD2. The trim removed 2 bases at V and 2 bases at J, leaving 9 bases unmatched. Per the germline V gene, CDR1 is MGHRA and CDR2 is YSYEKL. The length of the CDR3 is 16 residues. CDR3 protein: CASSQRWGGMAYEQYF. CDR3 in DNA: TGCGCCAGCAGCCAACGTTGGGGGGGTATGGCCTACGAGCAGTACTTC.

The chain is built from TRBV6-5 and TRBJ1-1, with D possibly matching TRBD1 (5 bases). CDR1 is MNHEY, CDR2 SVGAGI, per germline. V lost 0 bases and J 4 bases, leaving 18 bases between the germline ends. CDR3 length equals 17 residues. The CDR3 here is CASSYSGTDGGSTEAFF. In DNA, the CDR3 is TGTGCCAGCAGTTACTCCGGGACGGACGGGGGTAGCACTGAAGCTTTCTTT.

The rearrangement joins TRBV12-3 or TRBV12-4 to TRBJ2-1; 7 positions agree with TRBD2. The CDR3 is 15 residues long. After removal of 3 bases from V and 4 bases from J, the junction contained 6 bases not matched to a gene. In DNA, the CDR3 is TGTGCCAGCAGTTTGGGTAACGGGAGGTACAATGAGCAGTTCTTC. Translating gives CASSLGNGRYNEQFF.

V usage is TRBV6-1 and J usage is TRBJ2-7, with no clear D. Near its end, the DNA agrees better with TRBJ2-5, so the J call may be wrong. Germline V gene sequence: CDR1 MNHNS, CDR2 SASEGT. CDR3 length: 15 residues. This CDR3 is CASSESVGSWETQYF. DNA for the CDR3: TGTGCCAGCAGTGAATCCGTGGGAAGTTGGGAGACCCAGTACTTC.

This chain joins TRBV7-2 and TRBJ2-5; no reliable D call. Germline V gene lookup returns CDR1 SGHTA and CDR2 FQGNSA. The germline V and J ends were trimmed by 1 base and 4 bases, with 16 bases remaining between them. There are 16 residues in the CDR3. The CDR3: CASSLVRASRRETQYF. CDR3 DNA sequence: TGTGCCAGCAGCTTAGTTCGGGCCAGCCGTCGAGAGACCCAGTACTTC.

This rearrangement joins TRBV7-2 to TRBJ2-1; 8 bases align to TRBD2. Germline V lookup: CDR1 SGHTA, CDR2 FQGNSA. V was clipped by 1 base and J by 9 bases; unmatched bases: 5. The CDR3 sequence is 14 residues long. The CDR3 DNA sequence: TGTGCCAGCAGCTTAGACAGCGGGGGTTCTGAGCAGTTCTTC. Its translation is CASSLDSGGSEQFF.

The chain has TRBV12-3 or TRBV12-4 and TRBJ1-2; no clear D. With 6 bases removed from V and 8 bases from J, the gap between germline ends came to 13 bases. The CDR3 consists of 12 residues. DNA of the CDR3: TGTGCCAGCAGCCTGACCGTTCCCGGCTACACCTTC. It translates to CASSLTVPGYTF.

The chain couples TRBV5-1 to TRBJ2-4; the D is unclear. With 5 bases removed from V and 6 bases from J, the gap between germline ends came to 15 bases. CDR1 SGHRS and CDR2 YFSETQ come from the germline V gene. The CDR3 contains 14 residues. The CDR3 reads CASRGNELRNIQYF. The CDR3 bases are TGCGCCAGCAGGGGTAACGAACTGAGAAACATTCAGTACTTC.

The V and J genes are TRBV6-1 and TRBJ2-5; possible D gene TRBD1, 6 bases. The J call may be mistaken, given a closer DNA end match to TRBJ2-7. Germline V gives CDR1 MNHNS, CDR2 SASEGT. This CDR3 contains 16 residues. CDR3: CASSPRRTAYSYEQYF. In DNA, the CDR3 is TGTGCCAGCAGCCCCCGCCGGACAGCTTATTCCTACGAGCAGTACTTC.

The CDR3 DNA reads TGCGCCAGCAGCTCTAGCGGGGGGGCTTACGAGCAGTACTTC. Translated, it gives CASSSSGGAYEQYF. This chain links TRBV5-1 with TRBJ2-7; TRBD2 matches at 12 bases. Germline V gives CDR1 SGHRS, CDR2 YFSETQ. V dropped 3 bases and J dropped 4; count of bases not matched to a gene: 2. The CDR3 covers 14 residues.